The TCR beta chain under discussion was sequenced for a study of human T cells and chemical hapten exposure. Germline-derived CDR1 and CDR2 are SSHAT and FNYEAQ (reference sequence). This CDR3 is built from 13 residues. The starting material, unfractionated whole blood, was used for total RNA extraction. This clonotype was recorded many times. The junction and the germline gene differ at one end; a read error may be behind it. TCRdb analysed the 5' RACE reads with MiXCR anew, one entry per CDR3 protein. The sample holds 130,000 or so distinct CDR3 sequences; roughly 4% are singletons and the top ten take over 1.2%.

The sequence was obtained from a female donor in good health. This rearrangement joins TRBV7-7 to TRBJ1-1; D is undetermined. The CDR3 protein is CASSKEMNTEAFF. The CDR3 nucleotides are TGTGCTAGCAGCAAGGAAATGAACACTGAAGCTTTCTTT.